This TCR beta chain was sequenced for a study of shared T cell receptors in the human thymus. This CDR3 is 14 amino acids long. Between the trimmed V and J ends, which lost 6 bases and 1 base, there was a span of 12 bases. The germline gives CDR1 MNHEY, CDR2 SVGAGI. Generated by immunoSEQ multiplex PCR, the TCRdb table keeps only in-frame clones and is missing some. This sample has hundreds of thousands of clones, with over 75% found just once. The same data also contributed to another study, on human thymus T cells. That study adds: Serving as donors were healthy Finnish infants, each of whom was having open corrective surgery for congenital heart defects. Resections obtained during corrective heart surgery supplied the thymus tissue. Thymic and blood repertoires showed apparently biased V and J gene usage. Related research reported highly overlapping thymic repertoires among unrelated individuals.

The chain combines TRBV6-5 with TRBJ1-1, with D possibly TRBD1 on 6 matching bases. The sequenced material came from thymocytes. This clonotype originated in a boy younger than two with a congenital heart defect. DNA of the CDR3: TGTGCCAGCAGCAGGGACACCTCGAACACTGAAGCTTTCTTT. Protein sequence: CASSRDTSNTEAFF.